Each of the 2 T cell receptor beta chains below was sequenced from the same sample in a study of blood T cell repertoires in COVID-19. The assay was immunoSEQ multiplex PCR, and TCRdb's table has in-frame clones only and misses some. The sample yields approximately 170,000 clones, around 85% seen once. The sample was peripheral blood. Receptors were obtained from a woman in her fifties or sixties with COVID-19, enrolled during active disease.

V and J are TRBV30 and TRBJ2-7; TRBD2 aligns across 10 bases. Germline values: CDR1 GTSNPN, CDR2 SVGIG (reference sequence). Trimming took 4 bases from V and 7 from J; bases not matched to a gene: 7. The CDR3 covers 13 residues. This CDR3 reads CAWTSGRMDEQYF. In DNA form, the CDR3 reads TGTGCCTGGACTAGCGGGAGAATGGATGAGCAGTACTTC. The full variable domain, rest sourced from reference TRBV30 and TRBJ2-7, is SQTIHQWPATLVQPVGSPLSLECTVEGTSNPNLYWYRQAAGRGLQLLFYSVGIGQISSEVPQNLSASRPQDRQFILSSKKLLLSDSGFYLCAWTSGRMDEQYFGPGTRLTVT.

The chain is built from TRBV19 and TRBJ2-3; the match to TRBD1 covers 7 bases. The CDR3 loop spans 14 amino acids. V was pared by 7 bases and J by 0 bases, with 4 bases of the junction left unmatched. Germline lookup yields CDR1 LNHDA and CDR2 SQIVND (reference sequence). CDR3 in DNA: TGTGCCAGTAAACAGGGGCTTAGCACAGATACGCAGTATTTT. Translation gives CASKQGLSTDTQYF.